A single sample gave rise to the 25 T cell receptor beta chains below, sequenced in a study of cytotoxic CD8 clonotypes in ibrutinib-treated CLL. Here immunoSEQ multiplex PCR was the method, and the copy in TCRdb shows in-frame clones only, minus some. The table includes 120,000 to 150,000 clones, 77% detected once. The sample in question was PBMCs, obtained after 12 months of ibrutinib treatment. These TCRs come from a human donor with chronic lymphocytic leukemia.

J is TRBJ2-5 and V is TRBV29-1, with 11 nucleotides matching TRBD2. Germline V gene data show CDR1 as SQVTM and CDR2 as ANQGSEA. This CDR3 region has 14 residues. Trimming removed 7 bases from V and 5 bases from J; junction bases left unmatched: 9. This chain's CDR3 is CSASRSGGAETQYF. The DNA of the CDR3 is TGCAGCGCATCCCGTAGCGGGGGGGCGGAGACCCAGTACTTC.

This clone counts as medium-sized (0.01 to 0.1%). The chain couples TRBV7-9 to TRBJ1-1; D is unclear. The CDR3 has 15 residues. V lost 5 bases and J 1 base, leaving 14 bases between the germline ends. CDR1 and CDR2 (germline): SEHNR, FQNEAQ (reference sequence). The CDR3 here is CASSPSGRGNTEAFF. Here the CDR3 DNA reads TGTGCCAGCAGCCCATCAGGACGGGGGAACACTGAAGCTTTCTTT.

This sequence joins TRBV19 and TRBJ2-5; D call uncertain. Germline CDR1 is LNHDA and CDR2 is SQIVND (reference sequence). The CDR3 has 16 amino acids. Trimming left V 1 base short and J 0 bases short, with 12 bases between. CDR3 bases: TGTGCCAGTAGTATAGGGGCCCTTTTGTACCAAGAGACCCAGTACTTC. Translated: CASSIGALLYQETQYF.

This chain connects TRBV28 to TRBJ2-7; possible D gene TRBD2, 5 bases. V lost 7 bases and J lost 9, with 19 bases in between. The CDR3 runs 13 residues. The germline gives CDR1 MDHEN, CDR2 SYDVKM. CDR3 sequence: CASIGRRASWQYF. Written as DNA, the CDR3 is TGTGCCAGCATAGGAAGGCGGGCCTCGTGGCAGTACTTC.

Written as DNA, the CDR3 is TGCGCCAGCAGGCGGGACAGAGACACAGATACGCAGTATTTT. Translation gives CASRRDRDTDTQYF. The V gene is TRBV5-1, the J gene TRBJ2-3, with D tentatively TRBD1 (7 bases). V gave up 5 bases and J gave up 2 bases, with 12 bases separating them. There are 14 residues in the CDR3. In germline, CDR1 is SGHRS, CDR2 YFSETQ. Complete variable domain (other parts from reference TRBV5-1 and TRBJ2-3): KAGVTQTPRYLIKTRGQQVTLSCSPISGHRSVSWYQQTPGQGLQFLFEYFSETQRNKGNFPGRFSGRQFSNSRSEMNVSTLELGDSALYLCASRRDRDTDTQYFGPGTRLTVL.

Here the CDR3 reads CASSKGLAGVNRGEQFF. DNA of the CDR3: TGTGCCAGCAGCAAGGGACTAGCGGGAGTAAATCGGGGTGAGCAGTTCTTC. The chain is built from TRBV21-1 and TRBJ2-1; TRBD2 is the table's D call, not checked against the DNA. TRBV21-1 is a documented pseudogene. The CDR3 is made up of 17 amino acids.

This clone was recorded at least ten times. The chain recombines TRBV20-1 with TRBJ2-1, with unresolved D. The CDR3 is 11 residues long. The germline V gene has CDR1 DFQATT and CDR2 SNEGSKA (reference sequence). V was shortened by 1 base and J by 5 bases, with 3 bases between the two germline ends. This chain's CDR3 is CSARVNNEQFF. CDR3 sequence (DNA): TGCAGTGCTAGAGTGAACAATGAGCAGTTCTTC.

Worth noting for this clone: Other DNA sequences in the same sample also yield this CDR3. V is TRBV7-2 and J is TRBJ2-7; TRBD1 aligns across 7 bases. The V segment lost 4 bases and the J segment 4 bases; nucleotides outside the gene matches: 1. CDR1 and CDR2 (germline): SGHTA, FQGNSA. The CDR3 is 12 residues long. The CDR3 spells CASSSQGYEQYF. The CDR3 DNA follows: TGTGCCAGCAGCTCACAGGGGTACGAGCAGTACTTC.

The chain couples TRBV7-2 to TRBJ2-6; D is ambiguous. V dropped 5 bases and J dropped 0 bases, with 11 bases sitting between them. The CDR3 runs 16 residues. Germline CDR1 is SGHTA and CDR2 is FQGNSA. CDR3 amino acids: CASSPMVTSGANVLTF. In DNA form, the CDR3 reads TGTGCCAGCAGCCCGATGGTGACCTCTGGGGCCAACGTCCTGACTTTC.

This rearrangement joins TRBV30 to TRBJ1-6; 8 bases agree with TRBD1. CDR3 length equals 12 residues. V trimming: 0 bases; J trimming: 14 bases; junction bases outside the gene matches: 3. CDR1 is GTSNPN and CDR2 is SVGIG in the germline V gene (reference sequence). The chain's CDR3 is CAWSVGGQALHF. The CDR3 DNA follows: TGTGCCTGGAGTGTAGGGGGACAGGCCCTCCACTTT.

The chain employs TRBV5-1 and TRBJ2-3; no clear D gene. The CDR3 runs 13 residues. Germline V gives CDR1 SGHRS, CDR2 YFSETQ. The germline V and J ends were trimmed by 4 bases and 0 bases, with 6 bases remaining between them. The CDR3 reads CASSEYSTDTQYF. CDR3 bases: TGCGCCAGCAGCGAATACAGCACAGATACGCAGTATTTT.

The genes are TRBV7-9 and TRBJ1-1; D uncertain. The CDR3 totals 14 residues. Germline lookup yields CDR1 SEHNR and CDR2 FQNEAQ (reference sequence). The V end was cut by 2 bases, the J end by 0 bases, with 7 bases between. This CDR3 is CASSLQAMNTEAFF. The CDR3 coding sequence is TGTGCCAGCAGCTTACAGGCCATGAACACTGAAGCTTTCTTT.

This sequence joins TRBV23-1 and TRBJ1-1; possible D gene TRBD1, 5 bases. TRBV23-1 is an open reading frame whose function is uncertain. There are 14 residues in the CDR3. Trimming removed 0 bases at V and 4 bases at J, with 9 bases between. Here the CDR3 DNA reads TGCGCCAGCAGTCAATCAGGGGAGGGCACTGAAGCTTTCTTT. The encoded protein is CASSQSGEGTEAFF.

The chain recombines TRBV30 with TRBJ2-7; D perhaps matches TRBD2 (5 bases). Trimming removed 3 bases from V and 4 bases from J, with 7 bases in between. CDR3 size: 11 residues. Germline V lookup: CDR1 GTSNPN, CDR2 SVGIG (reference sequence). CDR3 DNA sequence: TGTGCCTGGAGGAGGGAATACGAGCAGTACTTC. As protein: CAWRREYEQYF.

V usage is TRBV7-9 and J usage is TRBJ2-2; D tentatively fits TRBD1 or TRBD2 (5 bases each). V was clipped by 1 base and J by 1 base, with 13 bases between them. CDR1 is SEHNR, CDR2 FQNEAQ, per germline (reference sequence). The length of the CDR3 is 17 residues. The CDR3 DNA reads TGTGCCAGCAGCTTAGGAACCGGGACGATGAACACCGGGGAGCTGTTTTTT. Protein: CASSLGTGTMNTGELFF.

About this clone itself: One end of the junction is discordant with germline, which a read error may explain. The chain is built from TRBV28 and TRBJ2-3, with D possibly matching TRBD2 (6 bases). CDR1 is MDHEN and CDR2 is SYDVKM in the germline V gene. The CDR3 runs 11 residues. This CDR3 reads CASSSDRERDF. CDR3 DNA: TGTGCCAGCAGTTCGGATCGGGAGAGGGATTTT.

The rearrangement links TRBV14 to TRBJ2-1; D may correspond to TRBD1 or TRBD2 (5 bases each). The CDR3 contains 12 residues. V was shortened by 3 bases and J by 6 bases, with 6 bases between the two germline ends. Germline lookup yields CDR1 SGHDN and CDR2 FVKESK. The CDR3 DNA reads as TGTGCCAGCAGCCAGGGACGCAATGAGCAGTTCTTC. This encodes CASSQGRNEQFF.

This clone was found a few times. J is TRBJ2-5 and V is TRBV19; D gene ambiguous. This CDR3 has 11 amino acids. Germline loops: CDR1 LNHDA, CDR2 SQIVND (reference sequence). The V end lost 4 bases, the J end lost 7 bases, and 7 bases lay between the germline ends. CDR3 nucleotide sequence: TGTGCCAGTAGTACCGACCGGACCCAGTACTTC. This encodes CASSTDRTQYF.

This clone was counted a single time. V usage is TRBV6-5 and J usage is TRBJ2-7; 9 bases are a match to TRBD2. The CDR3 consists of 14 residues. The germline V gene has CDR1 MNHEY and CDR2 SVGAGI. J gave up 5 bases and V 6 bases, and 8 bases lay outside the gene matches. CDR3 sequence (DNA): TGTGCCAGCAGCCAAGGGACTAGCTTCCACGAGCAGTACTTC. It translates to CASSQGTSFHEQYF.

The chain couples TRBV14 to TRBJ2-2; 7 nucleotides agree with TRBD1. Germline V gives CDR1 SGHDN, CDR2 FVKESK. The V and J ends lost 0 bases and 1 base, in that order; junction bases with no gene match: 11. The CDR3 is 19 amino acids. In DNA form, the CDR3 reads TGTGCCAGCAGCCAAGATAAGTCATGGGGACAGATGAACACCGGGGAGCTGTTTTTT. It yields the protein CASSQDKSWGQMNTGELFF. Combining the CDR3 with reference TRBV14 and TRBJ2-2 gives the whole variable domain EAGVTQFPSHSVIEKGQTVTLRCDPISGHDNLYWYRRVMGKEIKFLLHFVKESKQDESGMPNNRFLAERTGGTYSTLKVQPAELEDSGVYFCASSQDKSWGQMNTGELFFGEGSRLTVL.

V and J are TRBV6-1 and TRBJ1-6; D ambiguous. This CDR3 has 14 amino acids. Germline V gene lookup returns CDR1 MNHNS and CDR2 SASEGT. The V end was cut by 6 bases, the J end by 7 bases, with 13 bases between. The CDR3 reads CASRPTLVNSPLHF. CDR3 bases: TGTGCCAGCAGGCCGACGCTAGTAAATTCACCCCTCCACTTT.

The chain links TRBV9 to TRBJ1-4; D possibly corresponds to TRBD1 (5 bases). The CDR3 is 17 residues long. From germline, CDR1 is SGDLS and CDR2 YYNGEE. The V end lost 3 bases, the J end lost 0 bases, and 15 bases lay between the germline ends. The CDR3 sequence: CASSEGRGSATNEKLFF. CDR3 coding DNA: TGTGCCAGCAGCGAGGGGCGGGGGTCAGCAACTAATGAAAAACTGTTTTTT.

This clone was counted only a few times. This chain links TRBV5-6 with TRBJ2-7; D possibly uses TRBD1 or TRBD2 (6 bases each). Trimming left V 4 bases short and J 6 bases short, with 11 bases between. The CDR3 totals 12 residues. The germline CDR1 and CDR2 sequences are SGHDT and YYEEEE. CDR3 amino acids: CASSGWGAEQYF. The CDR3 region has the DNA TGTGCCAGCAGCGGGTGGGGGGCCGAGCAGTACTTC.

The rearrangement joins TRBV6-5 to TRBJ1-1, with D possibly TRBD1 on 6 matching bases. CDR3 length: 15 residues. Germline-derived CDR1 and CDR2 are MNHEY and SVGAGI. V was shortened by 4 bases and J by 0 bases, with 12 bases between the two germline ends. The CDR3 nucleotides are TGTGCCAGCAGTTTACAGGGAGGGATGAACACTGAAGCTTTCTTT. Translation: CASSLQGGMNTEAFF.

The chain links TRBV5-1 to TRBJ2-7; perhaps TRBD1 as D (9 bases). Between the trimmed V and J ends, which lost 1 base and 7 bases, there was a span of 21 bases. Germline V gene data show CDR1 as SGHRS and CDR2 as YFSETQ. The CDR3 runs 16 residues. CDR3 sequence: CASSLTTGTGTREQYF. The CDR3 DNA sequence: TGCGCCAGCAGCTTGACGACCGGGACAGGGACTAGGGAGCAGTACTTC.